This T cell receptor (beta chain) was sequenced during a study of CD8 T cells in Susac syndrome. The RNA, about 0.5 to 1 ug, was put through reverse transcription using random hexamers. One entry per CDR3 protein, called by TCRdb with MiXCR from the immunoSEQ multiplex PCR reads. The sample yields hundreds of thousands of distinct CDR3 sequences, about 89% seen once. The multiple sclerosis controls, all treatment-naive patients, had relapsing-remitting disease that was stable or active. Trimming left V 1 base short and J 4 bases short, with 9 bases between. Per the germline V gene, CDR1 is MGHRA and CDR2 is YSYEKL. The CDR3 loop spans 14 amino acids.

The V call is TRBV4-1, the J call TRBJ2-3; perhaps TRBD2 as D (5 bases). The material sequenced was CD8+ T cells from PBMCs. The receptor comes from a human donor with multiple sclerosis. In DNA, the CDR3 is TGCGCCAGCAGCCAAGGGGAGCTCTCAGATACGCAGTATTTT. As protein: CASSQGELSDTQYF.